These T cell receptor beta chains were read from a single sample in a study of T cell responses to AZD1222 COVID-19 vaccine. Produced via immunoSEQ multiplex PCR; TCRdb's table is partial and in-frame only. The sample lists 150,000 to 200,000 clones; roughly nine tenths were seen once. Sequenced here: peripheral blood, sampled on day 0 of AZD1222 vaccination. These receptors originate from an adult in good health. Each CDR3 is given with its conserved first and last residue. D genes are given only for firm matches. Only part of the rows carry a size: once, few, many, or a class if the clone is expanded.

CDR3 protein: CASKGGTYEQYF
CDR3 DNA: TGTGCCAGCAAGGGGGGAACCTACGAGCAGTACTTC
J gene: TRBJ2-7
clone size: .
D gene: .
V gene: TRBV6-5

CDR3 protein: CASRFDTPRRGNTEAFF
CDR3 DNA: TGTGCCAGCAGATTTGACACCCCCCGGAGGGGAAACACTGAAGCTTTCTTT
J gene: TRBJ1-1
clone size: .
D gene: .
V gene: TRBV5-4

CDR3 protein: CASSEGSGSSHEQYF
CDR3 DNA: TGTGCCAGCAGCGAAGGTAGCGGGAGTAGCCACGAGCAGTACTTC
J gene: TRBJ2-7
clone size: .
D gene: TRBD2
V gene: TRBV6-1

CDR3 protein: CATSDSSGTGGRDTQYF
CDR3 DNA: TGTGCCACCAGTGATTCGTCCGGGACAGGGGGAAGGGATACGCAGTATTTT
J gene: TRBJ2-3
clone size: once
D gene: TRBD1
V gene: TRBV24-1

CDR3 protein: CASSAHGRTNYGYTF
CDR3 DNA: TGTGCCAGCAGTGCCCACGGTAGAACCAACTATGGCTACACCTTC
J gene: TRBJ1-2
clone size: .
D gene: .
V gene: TRBV28

CDR3 protein: CASSMTGGGTEAFF
CDR3 DNA: TGTGCCAGTAGTATGACGGGGGGTGGCACTGAAGCTTTCTTT
J gene: TRBJ1-1
clone size: .
D gene: .
V gene: TRBV19

CDR3 protein: CASSPRQVTGTGNTEAFF
CDR3 DNA: TGTGCCAGCTCACCACGGCAAGTAACCGGGACAGGGAACACTGAAGCTTTCTTT
J gene: TRBJ1-1
clone size: .
D gene: TRBD1
V gene: TRBV18

CDR3 protein: CASSYSHFSYNEQFF
CDR3 DNA: TGTGCCAGCAGTTACTCACATTTCTCCTACAATGAGCAGTTCTTC
J gene: TRBJ2-1
clone size: .
D gene: .
V gene: TRBV6-5

CDR3 protein: CASSLRVNQPQHF
CDR3 DNA: TGTGCCAGCAGTTTACGGGTTAATCAGCCCCAGCATTTT
J gene: TRBJ1-5
clone size: .
D gene: .
V gene: TRBV28

CDR3 protein: CATSFSGNSNQPQHF
CDR3 DNA: TGTGCCACCAGTTTTTCGGGGAATAGCAATCAGCCCCAGCATTTT
J gene: TRBJ1-5
clone size: .
D gene: .
V gene: TRBV27